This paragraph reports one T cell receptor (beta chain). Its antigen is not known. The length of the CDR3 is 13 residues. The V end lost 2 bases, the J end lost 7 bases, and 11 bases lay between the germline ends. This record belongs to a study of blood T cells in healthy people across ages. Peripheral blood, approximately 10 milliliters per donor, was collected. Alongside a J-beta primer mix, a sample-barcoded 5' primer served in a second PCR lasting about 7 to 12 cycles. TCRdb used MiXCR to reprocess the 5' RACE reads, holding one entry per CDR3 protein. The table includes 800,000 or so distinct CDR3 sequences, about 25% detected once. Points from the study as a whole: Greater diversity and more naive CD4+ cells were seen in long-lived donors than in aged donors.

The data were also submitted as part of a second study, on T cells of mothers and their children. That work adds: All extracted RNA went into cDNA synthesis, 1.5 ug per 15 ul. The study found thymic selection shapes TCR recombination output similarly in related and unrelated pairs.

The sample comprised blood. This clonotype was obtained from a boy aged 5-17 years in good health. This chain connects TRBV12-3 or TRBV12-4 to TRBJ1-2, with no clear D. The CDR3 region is CASSLNSAAGYTF. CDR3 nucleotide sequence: TGTGCCAGCAGTTTAAATTCCGCGGCTGGCTACACCTTC.